This TCR beta chain is from a study of molecular identifiers for immune sequencing clone quantification. Study at large: Across replicate runs, RNA obtained from approximately 20,000 or 100,000 naive CD8 cells was divided into five, with four undergoing sequencing.

The authors gated naive CD8 T cells as CD8+CD4-CCR7+CD45RA+ for sorting. TCRdb reprocessed the PCR reads via MiXCR and lists one record per CDR3 protein. This sample yields about 510,000 distinct CDR3 sequences, of which 25% are seen a single time; around 0.76% belongs to the top ten. Germline assignment: CDR1 MNHEY and CDR2 SVGEGT. The V segment lost 1 base and the J segment 6 bases; nucleotides outside the gene matches: 5. The CDR3 length is 14 residues. The chain uses TRBV6-2 or TRBV6-3 and TRBJ1-1, with 7 bases lining up with TRBD1. Specimen: naive CD8+ T cells from blood, with Jurkat cell RNA spiked in. Subset: FACS-sorted CD8+CD4-CCR7+CD45RA+ naive T cells. The clonotype was recovered from a human donor in good health. Some libraries in this study had Jurkat cell RNA spiked in. The chain's CDR3 is CASSYLGQTAEAFF. CDR3 coding DNA: TGTGCCAGCAGTTACTTGGGACAGACGGCTGAAGCTTTCTTT.